These 24 T cell receptor beta chains were all obtained from the same sample, sequenced in a study of T cells in Graves' hyperthyroidism and ophthalmopathy. Amplification targeted TCR beta CDR3 regions from RNA transcripts. Carried out on the TCR CDR3, a first-round RT-PCR used the HTBI primer set. TCRdb called the multiplex PCR reads again in MiXCR, with one record for every CDR3 protein. The sample consists of 390,000 or so distinct CDR3 sequences, roughly 14% of them appearing once. Input material: blood. Source of these receptors: a man aged 18 to 30 with Graves' ophthalmopathy.

This chain links TRBV5-6 with TRBJ1-6; no reliable D call. The CDR3 runs to 15 residues. Trimming stripped 1 base from V and 0 bases from J, with 5 bases between. Germline loops: CDR1 SGHDT, CDR2 YYEEEE. CDR3 DNA: TGTGCCAGCAGCTTGACCTTCTCCTATAATTCACCCCTCCACTTT. This codes for CASSLTFSYNSPLHF.

This clonotype was recorded many times. The chain joins TRBV7-2 to TRBJ1-1, with D uncertain. This CDR3 has 15 residues. Trimming stripped 3 bases from V and 4 bases from J, with 15 bases between. CDR1 and CDR2 from the germline V gene are SGHTA and FQGNSA. The CDR3 nucleotides read TGTGCCAGCAGCTTGAGCCCACTGAGGCCCACTGAAGCTTTCTTT. Protein sequence: CASSLSPLRPTEAFF.

This clonotype was seen only a few times. The gene calls are TRBV6-2 or TRBV6-3 and TRBJ2-7; 11 bases match TRBD1. Germline loops: CDR1 MNHEY, CDR2 SVGEGT. The CDR3 sequence is 17 residues long. The V gene end was trimmed by 4 bases and the J gene end by 1 base; junction bases not matched to a gene: 9. The CDR3 DNA follows: TGTGCCAGCAGTTGGGACCCGGGACAGGGGGATTCCTACGAGCAGTACTTC. Its translation: CASSWDPGQGDSYEQYF.

There are many counts of this clonotype. The gene calls are TRBV11-2 and TRBJ2-1; the match to TRBD1 covers 9 bases. J gave up 4 bases and V 6 bases, and 7 bases lay outside the gene matches. The germline gives CDR1 SGHAT, CDR2 FQNNGV. This CDR3 is 15 amino acids long. The CDR3 here is CASRPGTGLYNEQFF. The CDR3 DNA follows: TGTGCCAGCAGGCCCGGGACAGGGCTGTACAATGAGCAGTTCTTC.

This clonotype was seen ten or more times. The rearrangement uses TRBV20-1 and TRBJ1-4; 7 bases map to TRBD1. The ends lost 5 bases at V and 2 bases at J; junction bases unmatched: 8. Germline V CDR1 and CDR2: DFQATT, SNEGSKA (reference sequence). There are 15 residues in the CDR3. The DNA of the CDR3 is TGCAGTGCTCGACAGGGTTCAGGCACTAATGAAAAACTGTTTTTT. This sequence encodes CSARQGSGTNEKLFF.

This clonotype was recorded many times. The chain couples TRBV7-9 to TRBJ1-4; the D gene is possibly TRBD1 (5 bases). The CDR3 consists of 14 residues. V was trimmed by 2 bases and J by 8 bases, leaving 12 bases between them. CDR1 is SEHNR, CDR2 FQNEAQ, per germline (reference sequence). The CDR3 region has the DNA TGTGCCAGCAGCTTAAGTTGGGGGAACGAAAAACTGTTTTTT. Amino acids: CASSLSWGNEKLFF.

This clonotype was recorded at least ten times. The chain couples TRBV12-3 or TRBV12-4 to TRBJ2-7; TRBD2 aligns across 9 bases. The CDR3 has 14 amino acids. The trim removed 6 bases at V and 6 bases at J, leaving 9 bases unmatched. The CDR3 nucleotides read TGTGCCAGCAGCCTAGCGGGAAGCTCGGGCGAGCAGTACTTC. This gives the protein CASSLAGSSGEQYF.

The chain is built from TRBV11-3 and TRBJ2-5; 7 nucleotides match TRBD2. There are 13 residues in the CDR3. Germline V CDR1 and CDR2: SGHNT, YENEEA. V was clipped by 5 bases and J by 6 bases; unmatched bases: 6. The CDR3 reads CASSLGLGKTQYF. In DNA, the CDR3 is TGTGCCAGCAGCCTCGGACTAGGGAAGACCCAGTACTTC.

This clonotype was counted many times. This chain joins TRBV20-1 and TRBJ1-6; D perhaps matches TRBD1 (5 bases). Germline CDR1 is DFQATT and CDR2 is SNEGSKA (reference sequence). V shed 0 bases and J shed 5 bases, with 11 bases lying between them. This CDR3 contains 15 residues. The CDR3 nucleotides read TGCAGTGCTAGAGATCGTCCCAGGGATAATTCACCCCTCCACTTT. Translating it yields CSARDRPRDNSPLHF.

This clonotype was found many times. This sequence joins TRBV20-1 and TRBJ1-3, with unresolved D. The CDR3 has 16 residues. The germline V and J ends were trimmed by 0 bases and 0 bases, with 12 bases remaining between them. Germline V CDR1 and CDR2: DFQATT, SNEGSKA (reference sequence). CDR3: CSARDPLGFSGNTIYF. The CDR3 region has the DNA TGCAGTGCTAGAGATCCTTTAGGCTTCTCTGGAAACACCATATATTTT.

This clonotype appeared many times. V is TRBV6-2 or TRBV6-3 and J is TRBJ1-5; 8 nucleotides agree with TRBD1. CDR1 and CDR2 from the germline V gene are MNHEY and SVGEGT. This CDR3 has 17 amino acids. Losses at the gene ends were 3 bases for V and 6 bases for J; bases not matched to a gene: 13. DNA for the CDR3: TGTGCCAGCAGTTATCCGCTGCCGGGACAGGAGTCTCAGCCCCAGCATTTT. Its protein product is CASSYPLPGQESQPQHF.

This clonotype was recorded many times. V gene TRBV7-9 combines with J gene TRBJ2-3, with 10 bases matching TRBD2. The CDR3 totals 15 residues. J lost 6 bases, V lost 5 bases, and 8 bases had no gene match. CDR1 and CDR2 (germline): SEHNR, FQNEAQ (reference sequence). DNA for the CDR3: TGTGCCAGCAGCCCGTTACTAGCGGGGTCGGATACGCAGTATTTT. Its translation: CASSPLLAGSDTQYF. Together with reference TRBV7-9 and TRBJ2-3, the CDR3 gives the full variable domain: DTGVSQNPRHKITKRGQNVTFRCDPISEHNRLYWYRQTLGQGPEFLTYFQNEAQLEKSRLLSDRFSAERPKGSFSTLEIQRTEQGDSAMYLCASSPLLAGSDTQYFGPGTRLTVL.

This clonotype has only a few counts. The V gene is TRBV6-1, the J gene TRBJ1-2; 7 nucleotides agree with TRBD1. This CDR3 is 13 amino acids long. Germline assignment: CDR1 MNHNS and CDR2 SASEGT. V lost 6 bases to trimming and J lost 2 bases; unmatched junction nucleotides: 3. CDR3 amino acids: CASRQGVNYGYTF. The CDR3 region has the DNA TGTGCCAGCAGGCAGGGGGTCAACTATGGCTACACCTTC.

This clonotype was recorded at least ten times. V and J are TRBV6-6 and TRBJ2-7; 7 positions agree with TRBD1. This CDR3 has 15 residues. Trimming removed 0 bases from V and 3 bases from J; junction bases left unmatched: 5. Germline CDR1 is MNHNY and CDR2 is SVGAGI (reference sequence). For the CDR3, the DNA is TGTGCCAGCAGTTACTCGATTGCAGGGGGCTACGAGCAGTACTTC. Protein sequence: CASSYSIAGGYEQYF.

This clonotype turned up a few times. J is TRBJ2-5 and V is TRBV10-3; no firm D call. CDR1 is ENHRY, CDR2 SYGVKD, per germline. V lost 1 base, J lost 2 bases, and 11 bases lay in between. CDR3 length: 15 residues. The CDR3 is CAISEYVAVQETQYF. The CDR3 nucleotides are TGTGCCATCAGTGAGTATGTGGCAGTTCAAGAGACCCAGTACTTC.

For this clonotype: The junction and the germline gene differ at one end; a read error may be behind it. The chain uses TRBV11-2 and TRBJ2-7, with a weak D call TRBD1 (5 bases). The V gene's germline CDR1 is SGHAT and CDR2 FQNNGV. CDR3 size: 14 residues. In DNA form, the CDR3 reads TGTGCCAGCAGCTCCGGAACAGGCGTTTACGGGCAGTACTTC. Translation: CASSSGTGVYGQYF.

This clonotype has ten or more counts. The gene calls are TRBV5-1 and TRBJ2-3, with a weak D call TRBD2 (5 bases). Germline CDR1 is SGHRS and CDR2 is YFSETQ. This CDR3 has 16 residues. The V gene lost 1 base and the J gene lost 2 bases, with 14 bases spanning the gap. CDR3 nucleotide sequence: TGCGCCAGCAGCTTGTACCGGGGAGTAGACACAGATACGCAGTATTTT. This codes for CASSLYRGVDTDTQYF.

To note about this clonotype: A much larger clone differs by one base, so this may be a read error. The chain joins TRBV7-9 to TRBJ1-2; TRBD1 matches 8 bases. V trimming: 3 bases; J trimming: 5 bases; junction bases outside the gene matches: 2. The CDR3 has 13 amino acids. CDR1 and CDR2 (germline): SEHNR, FQNEAQ (reference sequence). The CDR3 sequence: CASSFGQGYGYTF. CDR3 coding DNA: TGTGCCAGCAGCTTCGGACAGGGATATGGCTACACCTTC.

This clonotype was found a few times. This chain uses TRBV12-3 or TRBV12-4 with TRBJ2-1; TRBD1 matches 7 bases. The CDR3 is 13 amino acids. J was trimmed by 8 bases and V by 5 bases; bases with no gene match: 6. CDR3 region: CASSTADRDEQFF. The CDR3, as DNA: TGTGCCAGCAGTACCGCAGACAGGGATGAGCAGTTCTTC.

V gene TRBV14 combines with J gene TRBJ2-1; TRBD1 is a possible D gene (5 bases). The ends were cut back, 1 base at V and 8 bases at J, with 15 bases in the middle. In germline, CDR1 is SGHDN, CDR2 FVKESK. The CDR3 sequence is 15 residues long. CDR3 protein: CASSQAGAVPYEQFF. In nucleotides, the CDR3 is TGTGCCAGCAGCCAAGCTGGGGCTGTCCCCTATGAGCAGTTCTTC.

Notes on this clonotype: A read error may be the cause here, since a much bigger clone is one base away. The chain uses TRBV2 and TRBJ1-1, with TRBD1 as a possible D gene (5 bases). This CDR3 comprises 14 residues. Germline loops: CDR1 SNHLY, CDR2 FYNNEI. V was clipped by 8 bases and J by 0 bases, with 13 bases between them. CDR3 loop: CASGRTDMNTEAFF. Written as DNA, the CDR3 is TGTGCCAGCGGCCGGACGGACATGAACACTGAAGCTTTCTTT.

Concerning this clonotype: Possible read error: a much larger clone is one base away. The rearrangement uses TRBV30 and TRBJ1-2; D is ambiguous. The CDR3 is 11 residues long. Germline values: CDR1 GTSNPN, CDR2 SVGIG (reference sequence). The ends were cut back, 3 bases at V and 3 bases at J, with 5 bases in the middle. CDR3 region: CAWREDYGYTF. CDR3 coding DNA: TGTGCCTGGAGGGAGGACTATGGCTACACCTTC.

This clonotype has ten or more counts. J is TRBJ2-2 and V is TRBV2, with TRBD1 identical over 10 bases. V trimming: 6 bases; J trimming: 4 bases; junction bases outside the gene matches: 5. Germline V gene lookup returns CDR1 SNHLY and CDR2 FYNNEI. The CDR3 length is 15 residues. The CDR3 region is CASSERQGATGELFF. In nucleotides, the CDR3 is TGTGCCAGCAGCGAACGACAGGGGGCCACCGGGGAGCTGTTTTTT. The whole variable domain, filled in from reference TRBV2 and TRBJ2-2, reads EPEVTQTPSHQVTQMGQEVILRCVPISNHLYFYWYRQILGQKVEFLVSFYNNEISEKSEIFDDQFSVERPDGSNFTLKIRSTKLEDSAMYFCASSERQGATGELFFGEGSRLTVL.

The rearrangement joins TRBV30 to TRBJ2-1; D is ambiguous. There are 11 residues in the CDR3. Between the trimmed V and J ends, which lost 4 bases and 4 bases, there was a span of 5 bases. CDR1 is GTSNPN, CDR2 SVGIG, per germline (reference sequence). This CDR3 is CAWTSYNEQFF. For the CDR3, the DNA is TGTGCCTGGACAAGTTACAATGAGCAGTTCTTC.